Presented here are 24 T cell receptor beta chains from one specimen sequenced in a study of OX40 agonist ivuxolimab in advanced cancers. Assay used: immunoSEQ multiplex PCR; TCRdb lists only in-frame clones, some missing. There are roughly 50,000 clones in the sample; 80% to 90% occur only once, and roughly 31% lies in the top ten. The sequenced sample was CD4+ or CD8+ T cells sorted from blood, obtained in a trial of the OX40 agonist ivuxolimab. The receptor source for this set is an adult with an advanced solid tumor such as melanoma, head and neck, liver or kidney cancer.

This chain connects TRBV11-3 to TRBJ1-1; D unclear. Germline V gene sequence: CDR1 SGHNT, CDR2 YENEEA. Deletions cut 5 bases from V and 3 bases from J, with 7 bases between. The CDR3 has 12 residues. This CDR3 is CASSNGDTEAFF. DNA of the CDR3: TGTGCCAGCAGCAACGGGGACACTGAAGCTTTCTTT. Full variable domain (outside the CDR3, taken from reference TRBV11-3 and TRBJ1-1): EAGVVQSPRYKIIEKKQPVAFWCNPISGHNTLYWYLQNLGQGPELLIRYENEEAVDDSQLPKDRFSAERLKGVDSTLKIQPAELGDSAVYLCASSNGDTEAFFGQGTRLTVV.

The rearrangement links TRBV5-6 to TRBJ2-1, with 15 positions matching TRBD2. The V gene end was trimmed by 10 bases and the J gene end by 1 base; junction bases not matched to a gene: 15. This CDR3 is built from 19 residues. The germline CDR1 and CDR2 sequences are SGHDT and YYEEEE. This CDR3 is CARDPAGLAGGGSYNEQFF. The CDR3 DNA sequence: TGTGCCCGAGATCCCGCGGGACTAGCGGGAGGAGGGTCCTACAATGAGCAGTTCTTC.

This clone has just a few counts. The chain combines TRBV19 with TRBJ1-1; D remains ambiguous. CDR1 and CDR2 (germline): LNHDA, SQIVND (reference sequence). The CDR3 has 13 residues. Trimming left V 6 bases short and J 2 bases short, with 10 bases between. CDR3 sequence (DNA): TGTGCCAGTAGCACAACAGATAACACTGAAGCTTTCTTT. It specifies CASSTTDNTEAFF.

The chain joins TRBV13 to TRBJ2-1; TRBD1 is a possible D gene (6 bases). Trimming left V 4 bases short and J 5 bases short, with 9 bases between. From germline, CDR1 is PRHDT and CDR2 FYEKMQ (reference sequence). This CDR3 contains 13 residues. The CDR3: CASSSGQNNEQFF. In DNA, the CDR3 is TGTGCCAGCAGCTCCGGACAGAACAATGAGCAGTTCTTC.

This clone has only one observation. V is TRBV7-2 and J is TRBJ1-3; D ambiguous. This CDR3 region has 14 residues. In germline, CDR1 is SGHTA, CDR2 FQGNSA. V dropped 3 bases and J dropped 3 bases, with 9 bases sitting between them. The DNA of the CDR3 is TGTGCCAGCAGCTTGGCTGGGAGTGGAAACACCATATATTTT. As protein: CASSLAGSGNTIYF.

For this clone: This sample also contains other DNA sequences that code for the same CDR3. The J gene is TRBJ1-5, the V gene TRBV19; weak D call: TRBD1 (5 bases). The germline gives CDR1 LNHDA, CDR2 SQIVND (reference sequence). The CDR3 has 15 amino acids. V lost 3 bases to trimming and J lost 4 bases, with 13 bases between them. The CDR3 sequence: CASSIGTRGNQPQHF. In DNA form, the CDR3 reads TGTGCCAGTAGTATCGGGACTCGAGGGAATCAGCCCCAGCATTTT.

This rearrangement joins TRBV16 to TRBJ1-1; the D is unclear. Trimming removed 0 bases from V and 3 bases from J, with 14 bases in between. Germline V gene lookup returns CDR1 KGHSY and CDR2 FQNENV. The CDR3 has 16 residues. The CDR3 bases are TGTGCCAGCAGCCAATCCTTAGAAGGGTTAGACACTGAAGCTTTCTTT. It codes for CASSQSLEGLDTEAFF.

V usage is TRBV9 and J usage is TRBJ2-3; no definite D call. This CDR3 comprises 17 residues. CDR1 is SGDLS and CDR2 is YYNGEE in the germline V gene. The V end lost 0 bases, the J end lost 7 bases, and 21 bases lay between the germline ends. CDR3 bases: TGTGCCAGCAGCGTAGGTAATGAGATGAGTCCCTCAAATACGCAGTATTTT. Amino acids: CASSVGNEMSPSNTQYF.

This chain joins TRBV5-8 and TRBJ2-2; D not certain. The V end lost 4 bases, the J end lost 10 bases, and 20 bases lay between the germline ends. Per the germline V gene, CDR1 is SGHTS and CDR2 is YDEGEE. The CDR3 totals 15 residues. This chain's CDR3 is CASSPYILLNEELFF. CDR3 bases: TGTGCCAGCAGCCCCTACATACTCCTAAACGAGGAGCTGTTTTTT. Full variable domain (missing parts from reference TRBV5-8 and TRBJ2-2): EAGVTQSPTHLIKTRGQQATLRCSPISGHTSVYWYQQALGLGLQFLLWYDEGEERNRGNFPPRFSGRQFPNYSSELNVNALELEDSALYLCASSPYILLNEELFFGEGSRLTVL.

This clone was seen ten or more times. The chain carries TRBV7-3 and TRBJ2-3, with D hard to call. The CDR3 is made up of 15 amino acids. V lost 1 base, J lost 3 bases, and 11 bases lay in between. CDR1 and CDR2 (germline): SGHTA, FQGTGA. The CDR3 bases are TGTGCCAGCAGCTTAAGTATCGGGTTGACAGATACGCAGTATTTT. Its translation is CASSLSIGLTDTQYF.

The genes are TRBV10-1 and TRBJ1-1, with no clear D. V was trimmed by 11 bases and J by 5 bases, leaving 15 bases between them. Germline-derived CDR1 and CDR2 are WNHNN and SYGVQD (reference sequence). The CDR3 length is 12 residues. CDR3 amino acids: CAGSMGGTEAFF. The CDR3 bases are TGCGCCGGTTCGATGGGCGGTACTGAAGCTTTCTTT.

V and J are TRBV28 and TRBJ2-3; no firm D call. The CDR3 has 14 residues. V gave up 5 bases and J gave up 2 bases, with 11 bases separating them. The V gene's germline CDR1 is MDHEN and CDR2 SYDVKM. CDR3: CASSPPLTTDTQYF. The DNA for the CDR3 is TGTGCCAGCAGTCCCCCTCTCACCACAGATACGCAGTATTTT.

A word on this clone: Other DNA sequences in this specimen translate into the identical CDR3. V and J are TRBV27 and TRBJ1-5; TRBD1 is a possible D gene (6 bases). From germline, CDR1 is MNHEY and CDR2 SMNVEV (reference sequence). The CDR3 has 14 amino acids. V lost 2 bases and J lost 1, with 6 bases in between. The CDR3, as DNA: TGTGCCAGCAGTTTACAGGGGAGCAATCAGCCCCAGCATTTT. It specifies CASSLQGSNQPQHF.

This clone was picked up a small number of times. V gene TRBV5-1 combines with J gene TRBJ1-6; 8 bases agree with TRBD1. Germline V gives CDR1 SGHRS, CDR2 YFSETQ. The CDR3 runs to 14 residues. Germline trimming cut 5 bases from V and 14 bases from J; bases unmatched to any gene: 12. The CDR3 here is CASSQGTGQLALHF. The CDR3 DNA reads TGCGCCAGCAGTCAAGGGACAGGCCAGTTGGCCCTCCACTTT.

The chain has TRBV29-1 and TRBJ2-5; D gene unclear. Trimming removed 0 bases at V and 2 bases at J, with 10 bases between. Germline V gene lookup returns CDR1 SQVTM and CDR2 ANQGSEA. The CDR3 has 14 amino acids. In DNA, the CDR3 is TGCAGCGTTGAAGAATTCACAACTCAAGAGACCCAGTACTTC. Encoded protein: CSVEEFTTQETQYF. The whole variable domain, remainder taken from reference TRBV29-1 and TRBJ2-5, is SAVISQKPSRDICQRGTSLTIQCQVDSQVTMMFWYRQQPGQSLTLIATANQGSEATYESGFVIDKFPISRPNLTFSTLTVSNMSPEDSSIYLCSVEEFTTQETQYFGPGTRLLVL.

The rearrangement uses TRBV13 and TRBJ1-1; 7 nucleotides agree with TRBD1. The CDR3 has 17 residues. The V gene end was trimmed by 5 bases and the J gene end by 3 bases; junction bases not matched to a gene: 15. CDR1 PRHDT and CDR2 FYEKMQ come from the germline V gene (reference sequence). The DNA for the CDR3 is TGTGCCAGCAGCCCAGGGGGGTTCAAACAGGGGTACACTGAAGCTTTCTTT. This translates into CASSPGGFKQGYTEAFF.

The rearrangement joins TRBV18 to TRBJ2-5, with a possible D match to TRBD2 (5 bases). The V end lost 0 bases, the J end lost 9 bases, and 8 bases lay between the germline ends. CDR3 length: 12 amino acids. The V gene's germline CDR1 is KGHSH and CDR2 LQKENI. The CDR3 bases are TGTGCCAGCTCACCACCGGAGGCGGCCCAGTACTTC. Amino acid sequence: CASSPPEAAQYF.

This chain joins TRBV19 and TRBJ2-2; TRBD2 is a possible D gene (5 bases). CDR1 LNHDA and CDR2 SQIVND come from the germline V gene (reference sequence). Trimming removed 10 bases from V and 1 base from J, with 16 bases in between. The CDR3 is 15 residues long. CDR3 nucleotides: TGTGCCACCCCAGCGGAGCAGCAGAACACCGGGGAGCTGTTTTTT. Translating it yields CATPAEQQNTGELFF.

The chain recombines TRBV25-1 with TRBJ2-1, with 11 bases that match TRBD2. Per the germline V gene, CDR1 is MGHDK and CDR2 is SYGVNS. CDR3 length: 18 residues. Trimming at V came to 7 bases and at J to 7 bases, leaving 18 bases not matched to a gene. The CDR3: CASTSRRASGRIGNEQFF. CDR3 bases: TGTGCCAGCACCTCCCGTCGGGCTAGCGGGAGGATTGGGAATGAGCAGTTCTTC.

V gene TRBV7-9 combines with J gene TRBJ1-4; 9 positions match TRBD1. The CDR3 contains 16 residues. The junction had 10 bases not matched to a gene; V was cut back by 4 bases and J by 7 bases. Germline values: CDR1 SEHNR, CDR2 FQNEAQ (reference sequence). The CDR3 DNA sequence: TGTGCCAGCAGCTCTACTATACAGGGGGCAGGTGAAAAACTGTTTTTT. Its protein is CASSSTIQGAGEKLFF. Full variable domain (outside the CDR3, taken from reference TRBV7-9 and TRBJ1-4): DTGVSQNPRHKITKRGQNVTFRCDPISEHNRLYWYRQTLGQGPEFLTYFQNEAQLEKSRLLSDRFSAERPKGSFSTLEIQRTEQGDSAMYLCASSSTIQGAGEKLFFGSGTQLSVL.

This chain uses TRBV6-5 with TRBJ2-1, with TRBD2 matching 12 bases. The junction had 5 bases not matched to a gene; V was cut back by 7 bases and J by 4 bases. The CDR3 has 15 residues. CDR1 is MNHEY, CDR2 SVGAGI, per germline. CDR3 in amino acids: CASNPGLAGYNEQFF. The CDR3 nucleotides read TGTGCCAGCAATCCAGGACTAGCGGGGTACAATGAGCAGTTCTTC.

The chain employs TRBV2 and TRBJ2-1; 10 bases are a match to TRBD1. V lost 9 bases, J lost 2 bases, and 10 bases stayed unmatched. The CDR3 runs to 16 residues. Germline CDR1 is SNHLY and CDR2 is FYNNEI. The CDR3 DNA follows: TGTGCCAGGGTCCAACTTGACAGGGGGCCCTACAATGAGCAGTTCTTC. This gives the protein CARVQLDRGPYNEQFF.

The rearrangement links TRBV11-2 to TRBJ2-7, with no clear D. Looked up from germline, CDR1 is SGHAT and CDR2 is FQNNGV. V dropped 5 bases and J dropped 1 base, with 12 bases sitting between them. The CDR3 contains 14 residues. CDR3: CASSLAPESYEQYF. The CDR3 nucleotides are TGTGCCAGCAGCCTCGCTCCGGAATCCTACGAGCAGTACTTC.

The chain uses TRBV11-2 and TRBJ1-2; 7 bases are shared with TRBD1. J gave up 3 bases and V 5 bases, and 6 bases lay outside the gene matches. Germline assignment: CDR1 SGHAT and CDR2 FQNNGV. This CDR3 contains 14 residues. The CDR3 nucleotides are TGTGCCAGCAGCCCAGGGGGATGGGACTATGGCTACACCTTC. Translating gives CASSPGGWDYGYTF.